These 24 T cell receptor beta chains came from one sample sequenced in a study of cytomegalovirus exposure and HLA in healthy donors. Researchers ran the PCR with 60 Vbeta and 13 Jbeta primers. Generated by immunoSEQ multiplex PCR, the TCRdb table keeps only in-frame clones and is missing some. The sample carries 70,000 or so clones, about 74% recorded once. Input material: PBMCs. The receptors were gathered from a woman aged 60 to 75 in good health and CMV-seropositive.

The gene calls are TRBV6-1 and TRBJ2-7, with D maybe TRBD1 (6 bases). Germline V gene lookup returns CDR1 MNHNS and CDR2 SASEGT. V was shortened by 7 bases and J by 3 bases, with 13 bases between the two germline ends. The CDR3 has 13 amino acids. CDR3 nucleotides: TGTGCCAGCAATTCTGACAGGAGCTACGAGCAGTACTTC. This codes for CASNSDRSYEQYF.

The chain joins TRBV10-3 to TRBJ1-1, with D perhaps TRBD1 (5 bases). Germline V gives CDR1 ENHRY, CDR2 SYGVKD. V lost 6 bases to trimming and J lost 1 base, with 12 bases between them. The CDR3 consists of 14 residues. CDR3 sequence: CAIRSRGQNTEAFF. The CDR3 DNA follows: TGTGCCATCAGGAGTAGGGGCCAGAACACTGAAGCTTTCTTT.

The chain recombines TRBV30 with TRBJ2-1; tentatively, D is TRBD2 (5 bases). CDR3 size: 11 residues. The germline V gene encodes CDR1 GTSNPN and CDR2 SVGIG (reference sequence). Here the CDR3 reads CAESRRGEQFF. CDR3 in DNA: TGTGCGGAATCTCGGCGAGGGGAGCAGTTCTTC.

With respect to this clone: The junction differs from germline at one of its ends, possibly a read error. The rearrangement links TRBV6-6 to TRBJ1-6, with 7 bases that match TRBD1. The CDR3 totals 11 residues. The germline V gene has CDR1 MNHNY and CDR2 SVGAGI (reference sequence). CDR3 sequence reads: CASSSTGQSYF. DNA for the CDR3: TGTGCCAGCAGTTCCACGGGACAGAGTTACTTT.

The rearrangement uses TRBV2 and TRBJ2-7, with 7 positions matching TRBD1. Per the germline V gene, CDR1 is SNHLY and CDR2 is FYNNEI. V shed 6 bases, J shed 2 bases, and the junction held 7 bases outside the gene matches. The CDR3 covers 14 residues. The CDR3 coding sequence is TGTGCCAGCAGGGGGCCGACAGGGACCTACGAGCAGTACTTC. Residues: CASRGPTGTYEQYF.

The rearrangement links TRBV14 to TRBJ1-2; TRBD1 agrees at 7 bases. Germline lookup yields CDR1 SGHDN and CDR2 FVKESK. V lost 4 bases to trimming and J lost 7 bases; unmatched junction nucleotides: 6. The CDR3 is 13 amino acids. CDR3 in amino acids: CASSRQGEGGYTF. In DNA form, the CDR3 reads TGTGCCAGCAGCCGTCAGGGGGAAGGTGGCTACACCTTC.

The CDR3: CASRPTGDRVRTEAFF. CDR3 nucleotides: TGCGCCAGCAGACCGACCGGGGACAGGGTTAGGACTGAAGCTTTCTTT. V and J are TRBV5-1 and TRBJ1-1; the match to TRBD1 covers 9 bases. V lost 5 bases to trimming and J lost 5 bases; unmatched junction nucleotides: 13. Germline V gives CDR1 SGHRS, CDR2 YFSETQ. The CDR3 length is 16 residues.

The V and J genes are TRBV7-3 and TRBJ1-3; D remains unclear. The CDR3 sequence is 16 residues long. CDR1 is SGHTA, CDR2 FQGTGA, per germline. With 1 base removed from V and 3 bases from J, the gap between germline ends came to 13 bases. CDR3 protein: CASSLMAGTVGNTIYF. DNA of the CDR3: TGTGCCAGCAGCTTAATGGCGGGAACCGTTGGAAACACCATATATTTT.

V gene TRBV6-1 combines with J gene TRBJ2-5, with TRBD1 identical over 7 bases. The germline CDR1 and CDR2 sequences are MNHNS and SASEGT. V shed 4 bases and J 3 bases; nucleotides not matched to a gene: 5. There are 14 residues in the CDR3. CDR3 residues: CASSVTQGEETQYF. DNA of the CDR3: TGTGCCAGCAGTGTAACCCAGGGGGAAGAGACCCAGTACTTC.

V and J are TRBV2 and TRBJ1-1; no definite D call. V was trimmed by 5 bases and J by 2 bases, leaving 9 bases between them. The germline CDR1 and CDR2 sequences are SNHLY and FYNNEI. The CDR3 is 13 residues long. CDR3 coding DNA: TGTGCCAGCAGTCCGGGATATAACACTGAAGCTTTCTTT. Its translation: CASSPGYNTEAFF. Full variable domain (outside the CDR3, taken from reference TRBV2 and TRBJ1-1): EPEVTQTPSHQVTQMGQEVILRCVPISNHLYFYWYRQILGQKVEFLVSFYNNEISEKSEIFDDQFSVERPDGSNFTLKIRSTKLEDSAMYFCASSPGYNTEAFFGQGTRLTVV.

This clone appeared a single time. The chain links TRBV2 to TRBJ2-2; D may be TRBD2 (6 bases). V was pared by 6 bases and J by 2 bases, with 10 bases between. The CDR3 is made up of 14 amino acids. Germline CDR1 and CDR2: SNHLY and FYNNEI. The CDR3 is CASSRLVNTGELFF. The CDR3 nucleotides read TGTGCCAGCAGCCGACTAGTAAACACCGGGGAGCTGTTTTTT.

V is TRBV19 and J is TRBJ1-5, with unresolved D. Deletions cut 3 bases from V and 3 bases from J, with 12 bases between. The CDR3 has 15 amino acids. Germline CDR1 LNHDA, CDR2 SQIVND (reference sequence). CDR3 DNA: TGTGCCAGTAGTATGGCCGACAAGTCCAATCAGCCCCAGCATTTT. Residues: CASSMADKSNQPQHF.

The V call is TRBV2, the J call TRBJ1-1; 7 positions agree with TRBD1. This CDR3 has 12 amino acids. Germline CDR1 reads SNHLY; CDR2 reads FYNNEI. V dropped 6 bases and J dropped 8; count of bases not matched to a gene: 6. The CDR3 is CASRNRGLEAFF. The CDR3 DNA reads as TGTGCCAGCAGAAACAGGGGATTAGAAGCTTTCTTT.

This clone has just a few counts. A much larger clone lies one base from this, so it may be a read error. The chain has TRBV7-9 and TRBJ1-1, with TRBD1 matching over 7 bases. This CDR3 comprises 17 residues. Looked up from germline, CDR1 is SEHNR and CDR2 is FQNEAQ (reference sequence). The CDR3 spells CSSSLPGTVDMNTEAFF. The CDR3 region has the DNA TGTTCCAGCAGCTTACCCGGGACAGTCGACATGAACACTGAAGCTTTCTTT.

The V call is TRBV7-8, the J call TRBJ2-7; possible D gene TRBD1, 6 bases. Germline V gene data show CDR1 as SGHVS and CDR2 as FQNEAQ. The V gene lost 2 bases and the J gene lost 7 bases, with 12 bases spanning the gap. This CDR3 region has 13 residues. DNA of the CDR3: TGTGCCAGCAGCTTAAGTACAGGGCAAGAGCAGTACTTC. Its protein product is CASSLSTGQEQYF.

The chain is built from TRBV10-3 and TRBJ2-7, with TRBD1 identical over 10 bases. The V segment lost 3 bases and the J segment 5 bases; nucleotides outside the gene matches: 7. Germline-derived CDR1 and CDR2 are ENHRY and SYGVKD. There are 15 residues in the CDR3. CDR3 protein: CAISDLGQGMDEQYF. The CDR3 region has the DNA TGTGCCATCAGTGATTTGGGACAGGGGATGGACGAGCAGTACTTC.

This clone was seen a handful of times. This rearrangement joins TRBV7-9 to TRBJ1-2, with a tentative D call TRBD1 (5 bases). The CDR3 runs to 12 residues. Per the germline V gene, CDR1 is SEHNR and CDR2 is FQNEAQ (reference sequence). The germline V and J ends were trimmed by 5 bases and 8 bases, with 12 bases remaining between them. CDR3 in DNA: TGTGCCAGCAGCACCCAGGGTTGGGGCTACACCTTC. It is translated as CASSTQGWGYTF.

This chain uses TRBV11-2 with TRBJ1-2; 9 bases align to TRBD1. Trimming took 1 base from V and 2 from J; bases not matched to a gene: 2. CDR3 length: 15 residues. CDR1 is SGHAT and CDR2 is FQNNGV in the germline V gene. As DNA, the CDR3 is TGTGCCAGCAGCTTAGGACAGGGGGGAAACTATGGCTACACCTTC. Its protein is CASSLGQGGNYGYTF.

V usage is TRBV28 and J usage is TRBJ2-7; 7 bases match TRBD2. With 6 bases clipped from V and 7 bases from J, the junction kept 6 bases outside the gene matches. From germline, CDR1 is MDHEN and CDR2 SYDVKM. The CDR3 is 12 residues long. CDR3 sequence: CASSRLAGEQYF. CDR3 sequence (DNA): TGTGCCAGCAGCAGACTAGCTGGGGAGCAGTACTTC.

The chain recombines TRBV7-8 with TRBJ2-2; 8 bases agree with TRBD2. V dropped 8 bases and J dropped 4; count of bases not matched to a gene: 12. Per the germline V gene, CDR1 is SGHVS and CDR2 is FQNEAQ. CDR3 length equals 16 residues. The CDR3 sequence: CASGRHRLAGTGELFF. The CDR3 coding sequence is TGTGCCAGCGGCCGACACCGTCTAGCGGGCACCGGGGAGCTGTTTTTT.

V gene TRBV9 combines with J gene TRBJ2-3; 12 nucleotides align to TRBD2. Per the germline V gene, CDR1 is SGDLS and CDR2 is YYNGEE. The CDR3 covers 16 residues. The J segment lost 3 bases and the V segment lost 4 bases, leaving 6 bases of the junction unmatched. The CDR3 DNA is TGTGCCAGCAGCACACTAGCGGGAGGTAGGACAGATACGCAGTATTTT. It specifies CASSTLAGGRTDTQYF.

This clone was detected a few times. The V and J genes are TRBV6-6 and TRBJ1-1; 8 bases align to TRBD1. The V segment lost 5 bases and the J segment 6 bases; nucleotides outside the gene matches: 8. The V gene's germline CDR1 is MNHNY and CDR2 SVGAGI (reference sequence). This CDR3 region has 14 residues. Written as DNA, the CDR3 is TGTGCCAGCAGTGGCCGACAGGGGAGCGCTGAAGCTTTCTTT. It translates to CASSGRQGSAEAFF.

This chain uses TRBV7-6 with TRBJ1-4, with D hard to call. The germline V gene encodes CDR1 SGHVS and CDR2 FNYEAQ. V was cut by 2 bases and J by 8 bases, with 15 bases left in between. CDR3 length: 15 amino acids. The CDR3 spells CASSLSSGVREKLFF. Here the CDR3 DNA reads TGTGCCAGCAGCTTATCGTCCGGGGTCCGGGAAAAACTGTTTTTT.

This clone was seen a few times. The V and J genes are TRBV5-1 and TRBJ2-1; 10 positions match TRBD2. With 0 bases clipped from V and 9 bases from J, the junction kept 6 bases outside the gene matches. This CDR3 region has 15 residues. Germline CDR1 reads SGHRS; CDR2 reads YFSETQ. The CDR3 nucleotides are TGCGCCAGCAGCTTGGCGGTAGCGGGGGGTGGTGAGCAGTTCTTC. Translation: CASSLAVAGGGEQFF.